This passage covers 21 T cell receptor beta chains from one sample sequenced in a study of T cells in Graves' hyperthyroidism and ophthalmopathy. Amplified regions were TCR beta CDR3 sequences from RNA transcripts. Researchers ran a first-round RT-PCR on the TCR CDR3 using the HTBI primer set. TCRdb re-called the multiplex PCR reads through MiXCR, storing one row per CDR3 protein. The repertoire holds about 610,000 distinct CDR3 sequences, with around 16% as singletons. Sequencing used blood. The receptors originated from a woman aged 40 to 50 with Graves' ophthalmopathy.

There are a few counts of this clonotype. The V gene is TRBV10-3, the J gene TRBJ2-3; D ambiguous. CDR3 length equals 15 residues. Between the trimmed V and J ends, which lost 5 bases and 2 bases, there was a span of 14 bases. CDR1 and CDR2 from the germline V gene are ENHRY and SYGVKD. The CDR3 region has the DNA TGTGCCATCAGTTCTCGGGCCGATCACACAGATACGCAGTATTTT. It yields the protein CAISSRADHTDTQYF.

Many counts were recorded for this clonotype. The CDR3 DNA follows: TGTGCCAGCAGTGCAGGACAGGGTAATGAAAAACTGTTTTTT. It specifies CASSAGQGNEKLFF. The chain is built from TRBV2 and TRBJ1-4; TRBD1 matches at 8 bases. V lost 4 bases, J lost 4 bases, and 2 bases stayed unmatched. Germline assignment: CDR1 SNHLY and CDR2 FYNNEI. The CDR3 contains 14 residues.

This rearrangement joins TRBV7-3 to TRBJ2-2, with D hard to call. Germline loops: CDR1 SGHTA, CDR2 FQGTGA. With 5 bases removed from V and 4 bases from J, the gap between germline ends came to 8 bases. The CDR3 is 13 residues long. Here the CDR3 reads CASSPKRTGELFF. As DNA, the CDR3 is TGTGCCAGCAGCCCGAAGCGCACCGGGGAGCTGTTTTTT. The variable domain in full, with the rest retrieved from reference TRBV7-3 and TRBJ2-2, is GAGVSQTPSNKVTEKGKYVELRCDPISGHTALYWYRQSLGQGPEFLIYFQGTGAADDSGLPNDRFFAVRPEGSVSTLKIQRTERGDSAVYLCASSPKRTGELFFGEGSRLTVL.

This clonotype showed up many times. The CDR3 DNA follows: TGCGCCAGCAGCTTAGGGAGGCCCCTGAACACTGAAGCTTTCTTT. Amino acids: CASSLGRPLNTEAFF. The chain couples TRBV5-1 to TRBJ1-1; no clear D. CDR3 length: 15 residues. The V gene lost 2 bases and the J gene lost 0 bases, with 11 bases spanning the gap. Germline V CDR1 and CDR2: SGHRS, YFSETQ.

This chain uses TRBV11-2 with TRBJ1-1; a weak D match, TRBD1 (5 bases). CDR3 length equals 15 residues. V was trimmed by 5 bases and J by 4 bases, leaving 17 bases between them. Germline CDR1 is SGHAT and CDR2 is FQNNGV. The CDR3 here is CASSTLRGGTTEAFF. CDR3 nucleotides: TGTGCCAGCAGCACTCTACGGGGGGGAACCACTGAAGCTTTCTTT.

This clonotype was seen a few times. The chain couples TRBV30 to TRBJ2-5, with D possibly matching TRBD1 (5 bases). V was clipped by 2 bases and J by 1 base, with 8 bases between them. The CDR3 has 13 amino acids. CDR1 is GTSNPN, CDR2 SVGIG, per germline (reference sequence). DNA for the CDR3: TGTGCCTGGAGTACCGACAGCCAAGAGACCCAGTACTTC. It specifies CAWSTDSQETQYF.

At least ten counts were recorded for this clonotype. V and J are TRBV11-2 and TRBJ2-5; 11 bases are a match to TRBD2. The germline gives CDR1 SGHAT, CDR2 FQNNGV. The CDR3 spans 17 residues. V dropped 3 bases and J dropped 4; count of bases not matched to a gene: 10. In DNA, the CDR3 is TGTGCCAGCAGCTTGACTAGCGGGATTACCGGGGGAGAGACCCAGTACTTC. This sequence encodes CASSLTSGITGGETQYF.

There are many counts of this clonotype. The V gene is TRBV12-3 or TRBV12-4, the J gene TRBJ1-2; D gene uncertain. Trimming left V 5 bases short and J 2 bases short, with 9 bases between. CDR3 size: 13 residues. The chain's CDR3 is CASSVSGNYGYTF. CDR3 sequence (DNA): TGTGCCAGCAGTGTATCAGGAAACTATGGCTACACCTTC.

In the case of this clonotype: This may be a read error, as it is one base from a much larger clone. This chain uses TRBV2 with TRBJ1-1; a weak D match, TRBD1 (5 bases). Germline lookup yields CDR1 SNHLY and CDR2 FYNNEI. There are 14 residues in the CDR3. The CDR3 reads CASTKGTPDTEASF. The CDR3 DNA reads TGTGCCAGCACCAAAGGGACGCCTGACACTGAAGCTTCCTTT.

The chain couples TRBV20-1 to TRBJ1-6; TRBD1 agrees at 7 bases. This CDR3 spans 14 amino acids. CDR1 DFQATT and CDR2 SNEGSKA come from the germline V gene (reference sequence). With V trimmed by 2 bases and J by 5 bases, 3 bases remained unmatched. CDR3 region: CSARPGQNNSPLHF. CDR3 coding DNA: TGCAGTGCTAGACCGGGACAGAATAATTCACCCCTCCACTTT.

The V call is TRBV6-9, the J call TRBJ1-5, with 9 bases lining up with TRBD1. The CDR3 totals 15 residues. Germline V gene sequence: CDR1 MNHGY, CDR2 SVAAGI. The V and J ends lost 4 bases and 5 bases, in that order; junction bases with no gene match: 6. CDR3 protein: CASSSGDRAHQPQHF. The CDR3 DNA reads as TGTGCCAGCAGTTCCGGGGACAGGGCTCATCAGCCCCAGCATTTT.

This clonotype was picked up many times. V usage is TRBV5-1 and J usage is TRBJ2-3; TRBD2 might be the D (5 bases). Germline CDR1 reads SGHRS; CDR2 reads YFSETQ. This CDR3 has 14 residues. Trimming stripped 0 bases from V and 3 bases from J, with 8 bases between. CDR3 amino acids: CASSLEGVTDTQYF. CDR3 bases: TGCGCCAGCAGCTTGGAGGGAGTGACAGATACGCAGTATTTT.

At least ten counts were recorded for this clonotype. The chain combines TRBV3-1 with TRBJ2-7, with TRBD2 identical over 8 bases. Looked up from germline, CDR1 is LGHDT and CDR2 is YNNKEL (reference sequence). CDR3 length: 15 amino acids. J lost 2 bases, V lost 5 bases, and 8 bases had no gene match. CDR3 DNA sequence: TGTGCCAGCAGCGTCGCTAGCGGGTCCACCTACGAGCAGTACTTC. Amino acid sequence: CASSVASGSTYEQYF.

V and J are TRBV16 and TRBJ1-1, with unresolved D. Trimming shortened V by 2 bases and J by 1 base, and 5 bases separated the two germline ends. Germline V gene data show CDR1 as KGHSY and CDR2 as FQNENV. The CDR3 has 13 amino acids. The CDR3 here is CASSQSENTEAFF. In DNA, the CDR3 is TGTGCCAGCAGCCAAAGTGAGAACACTGAAGCTTTCTTT.

This chain connects TRBV24-1 to TRBJ2-2; D gene uncertain. CDR3 size: 12 residues. The V gene's germline CDR1 is KGHDR and CDR2 SFDVKD. The V gene lost 1 base and the J gene lost 6 bases, with 2 bases spanning the gap. CDR3 sequence: CATSDFSGELFF. The CDR3 coding sequence is TGTGCCACCAGTGATTTTTCCGGGGAGCTGTTTTTT.

This CDR3 reads CASTQRGDTYEQYF. CDR3 DNA: TGTGCCAGCACTCAAAGGGGGGACACCTACGAGCAGTACTTC. V gene TRBV2 combines with J gene TRBJ2-7, with D possibly called TRBD1 or TRBD2 (6 bases each). The V gene's germline CDR1 is SNHLY and CDR2 FYNNEI. V lost 7 bases, J lost 2 bases, and 15 bases lay in between. CDR3 length: 14 amino acids.

This clonotype has a count of ten or more. V and J are TRBV3-1 and TRBJ1-2; D call uncertain. The CDR3 covers 12 residues. V was clipped by 3 bases and J by 5 bases, with 7 bases between them. Germline-derived CDR1 and CDR2 are LGHDT and YNNKEL (reference sequence). The CDR3 region has the DNA TGTGCCAGCAGCCAGGAAGCATATGGCTACACCTTC. Protein product: CASSQEAYGYTF.

This clonotype was picked up many times. V gene TRBV20-1 combines with J gene TRBJ1-2; 7 nucleotides match TRBD1. CDR1 and CDR2 from the germline V gene are DFQATT and SNEGSKA (reference sequence). CDR3 length: 12 amino acids. Trimming at V came to 8 bases and at J to 6 bases, leaving 9 bases not matched to a gene. DNA of the CDR3: TGCAGTTCTACAGGGGAGGTCCATGGCTACACCTTC. Translated, it gives CSSTGEVHGYTF.

The rearrangement uses TRBV6-6 and TRBJ1-3; D remains ambiguous. There are 14 residues in the CDR3. Germline V gene lookup returns CDR1 MNHNY and CDR2 SVGAGI (reference sequence). The V and J ends lost 2 bases and 0 bases respectively, with 5 bases between them. As DNA, the CDR3 is TGTGCCAGCAGTTACGTCGGCTCTGGAAACACCATATATTTT. Translating gives CASSYVGSGNTIYF.

This chain uses TRBV3-1 with TRBJ1-4, with unresolved D. The CDR3 consists of 12 residues. The V gene lost 3 bases and the J gene lost 8 bases, with 7 bases spanning the gap. Germline V CDR1 and CDR2: LGHDT, YNNKEL (reference sequence). CDR3 nucleotides: TGTGCCAGCAGCCATTTTGGAGAAAAACTGTTTTTT. Its translation is CASSHFGEKLFF.

This clonotype was seen at least ten times. The rearrangement links TRBV28 to TRBJ2-5; 9 bases match TRBD1. V was clipped by 5 bases and J by 3 bases; unmatched bases: 4. The CDR3 spans 14 residues. Germline loops: CDR1 MDHEN, CDR2 SYDVKM. CDR3 nucleotide sequence: TGTGCCAGCAGTCGCCGGGACAGGGAAGAGACCCAGTACTTC. Translation: CASSRRDREETQYF.